These 9 T cell receptor beta chains share one sample of origin, sequenced in a study of control samples from healthy donors and cancer patients. Method: immunoSEQ multiplex PCR; TCRdb's copy keeps in-frame clones and lacks some. The sample consists of 78,000 or so clones, around four fifths of them appearing once. Sequenced material: blood. These receptors all stem from a man over 45 in good health.

This chain uses TRBV29-1 with TRBJ1-1; weak D call: TRBD1 (5 bases). V was trimmed by 4 bases and J by 1 base, leaving 10 bases between them. This CDR3 is 13 amino acids long. CDR1 and CDR2 from the germline V gene are SQVTM and ANQGSEA. CDR3 in DNA: TGCAGCGTTGTGCGGGGGTCGAACACTGAAGCTTTCTTT. It encodes CSVVRGSNTEAFF. Looking up the rest from reference TRBV29-1 and TRBJ1-1 gives the full variable domain: SAVISQKPSRDICQRGTSLTIQCQVDSQVTMMFWYRQQPGQSLTLIATANQGSEATYESGFVIDKFPISRPNLTFSTLTVSNMSPEDSSIYLCSVVRGSNTEAFFGQGTRLTVV.

This rearrangement joins TRBV7-2 to TRBJ1-2; D perhaps matches TRBD1 (6 bases). The length of the CDR3 is 14 residues. V lost 5 bases to trimming and J lost 6 bases, with 16 bases between them. Germline V gene lookup returns CDR1 SGHTA and CDR2 FQGNSA. The CDR3 bases are TGTGCCAGCAGCCCCTACGGGGGGCGCGATGGCTACACCTTC. Protein: CASSPYGGRDGYTF.

The CDR3 DNA reads TGTGCCAGCAGTGCAACCCAAGGGACTAGCGGAGAGACCCAGTACTTC. This sequence encodes CASSATQGTSGETQYF. The rearrangement joins TRBV6-1 to TRBJ2-5; 11 bases align to TRBD2. J was trimmed by 4 bases and V by 4 bases; bases with no gene match: 8. CDR1 and CDR2 (germline): MNHNS, SASEGT. The CDR3 sequence is 16 residues long.

V usage is TRBV7-2 and J usage is TRBJ1-1; weak D call: TRBD1 (5 bases). V shed 5 bases and J shed 5 bases, with 15 bases lying between them. Germline V gene lookup returns CDR1 SGHTA and CDR2 FQGNSA. This CDR3 spans 14 amino acids. The CDR3 sequence: CASSPGGGRTEAFF. The CDR3 region has the DNA TGTGCCAGCAGCCCTGGCGGGGGGAGGACTGAAGCTTTCTTT.

Only a few counts were recorded for this clone. The CDR3 DNA follows: TGTGCCAGCAGCCAAAATCTGGGGGCGATGCAGTACTTC. This sequence encodes CASSQNLGAMQYF. The J gene is TRBJ2-7, the V gene TRBV14; D perhaps matches TRBD1 (6 bases). The ends were cut back, 2 bases at V and 9 bases at J, with 14 bases in the middle. The germline gives CDR1 SGHDN, CDR2 FVKESK. The CDR3 runs to 13 residues.

The rearrangement joins TRBV18 to TRBJ1-1; D not certain. Trimming cost V 1 base and J 7 bases, with 16 bases left between them. The germline gives CDR1 KGHSH, CDR2 LQKENI. The CDR3 covers 15 residues. The CDR3, as DNA: TGTGCCAGCTCACCACGGGCGACCTTGGAGAGTGAAGCTTTCTTT. Translated, it gives CASSPRATLESEAFF.

The gene calls are TRBV5-8 and TRBJ2-1; D is unresolved. Germline V gives CDR1 SGHTS, CDR2 YDEGEE. This CDR3 has 14 amino acids. Trimming removed 0 bases at V and 9 bases at J, with 13 bases between. The CDR3: CASSLGLDATEQFF. The CDR3 DNA sequence: TGTGCCAGCAGCTTGGGGCTAGATGCGACTGAGCAGTTCTTC.

V gene TRBV5-1 combines with J gene TRBJ1-4, with D perhaps TRBD1 (5 bases). With 6 bases removed from V and 6 bases from J, the gap between germline ends came to 18 bases. The CDR3 has 15 amino acids. Germline V gene data show CDR1 as SGHRS and CDR2 as YFSETQ. CDR3 DNA sequence: TGCGCCAGCACTAAGGGGCTGGGGGGGGATGAAAAACTGTTTTTT. Its translation is CASTKGLGGDEKLFF. Using reference TRBV5-1 and TRBJ1-4 for the parts outside the CDR3, the full variable domain is KAGVTQTPRYLIKTRGQQVTLSCSPISGHRSVSWYQQTPGQGLQFLFEYFSETQRNKGNFPGRFSGRQFSNSRSEMNVSTLELGDSALYLCASTKGLGGDEKLFFGSGTQLSVL.

This clone was counted a single time. The chain recombines TRBV11-2 with TRBJ2-6; a weak D match, TRBD1 (6 bases). Trimming pared 5 bases from V and 1 base from J, leaving 21 bases between. Germline V gene data show CDR1 as SGHAT and CDR2 as FQNNGV. The CDR3 totals 19 residues. CDR3 nucleotides: TGTGCCAGCAGCGCATTGCCGAGGACAGACGGGTCTGGGGCCAACGTCCTGACTTTC. This sequence encodes CASSALPRTDGSGANVLTF.